This T cell receptor beta chain was identified in a study of blood T cell repertoires in COVID-19 (dated by TCRdb to 2018 to 2020). Background for the entire study: The collaborator samples originated in the United States, Italy and Spain and spanned the acute and convalescent phases of COVID-19. Where available, HLA class I and class II types were obtained from metadata supplied by the sample provider rather than from assay-based typing. The dataset comprised deeply sampled blood TCRbeta repertoires from subjects exposed to, actively infected with, or recovered from COVID-19. The samples were drawn from the first 160 participants of the ongoing ImmuneRACE study and from 1,254 subjects provided by 6 global collaborators. The material from the prospective study consisted of cDNA or gDNA derived from T cells, B-cell-depleted T cells, or PBMCs. The repertoires were released in a freely available public database intended as a resource for research on the immune response to SARS-CoV-2. Sample metadata almost always included a de-identified subject ID, COVID-19 status, age in years and sex. Study-level results and caveats: Clinical and demographic metadata were provided uncurated, with the amount varying by source and participant.

The V end gives up 3 bases and the J end 2 bases, leaving 6 bases in the junction not matched to a gene. The CDR3 numbers 15 residues from cysteine through phenylalanine. Only CDR3 DNA remains: 45 bases, in frame from the first base. Sequences LGHNA (CDR1) and YNFKEQ (CDR2) are obtained from the germline V gene. TCRbeta CDR3 regions were amplified from genomic DNA by means of the immunoSEQ Assay, a bias-controlled multiplex PCR. The authors' pipeline ran thus. Within the assay, amplification of reference gene primers was used to estimate how many nucleated cells each sample contained. To quantify the absolute abundance of each unique TCRbeta CDR3 rearrangement, sequence reads were collapsed and filtered. For each sample, productive Simpson clonality was calculated as the square root of Simpson's diversity index across productive rearrangements. In its TCRdb copy, this immuneACCESS table keeps in-frame sequences only and misses some clones. Where compared with another copy, unresolved V genes explain less than half of these, and the others have no known cause. From that table come the V and J calls and clone size; the DNA was used to work out D and trimming. Recorded for this sample are around 100,000 clones; 70% to 90% of them occurred a single time. The ten largest account for 5% of the sample.

On this clone: No cognate antigen has been identified for it. The sample holds no much larger clone one base away, and base qualities are not on file.

Whole blood was collected in K2EDTA tubes by collaborating institutions according to the institutions' own protocols. For TCRbeta analysis, collaborator samples were shipped as frozen whole blood, as isolated PBMCs, or as DNA extracted from either sample type. The chain links TRBV4-2 with TRBJ2-5, and TRBD1 aligns with 7 junction nucleotides. This TCR was sampled from a human donor in a cohort sampled during active COVID-19. Sequencing was performed on peripheral blood. The CDR3 amino acid sequence is: CASSQRRDSQETQYF. DNA sequence: TGTGCCAGCAGCCAGCGACGGGACAGTCAAGAGACCCAGTACTTC.